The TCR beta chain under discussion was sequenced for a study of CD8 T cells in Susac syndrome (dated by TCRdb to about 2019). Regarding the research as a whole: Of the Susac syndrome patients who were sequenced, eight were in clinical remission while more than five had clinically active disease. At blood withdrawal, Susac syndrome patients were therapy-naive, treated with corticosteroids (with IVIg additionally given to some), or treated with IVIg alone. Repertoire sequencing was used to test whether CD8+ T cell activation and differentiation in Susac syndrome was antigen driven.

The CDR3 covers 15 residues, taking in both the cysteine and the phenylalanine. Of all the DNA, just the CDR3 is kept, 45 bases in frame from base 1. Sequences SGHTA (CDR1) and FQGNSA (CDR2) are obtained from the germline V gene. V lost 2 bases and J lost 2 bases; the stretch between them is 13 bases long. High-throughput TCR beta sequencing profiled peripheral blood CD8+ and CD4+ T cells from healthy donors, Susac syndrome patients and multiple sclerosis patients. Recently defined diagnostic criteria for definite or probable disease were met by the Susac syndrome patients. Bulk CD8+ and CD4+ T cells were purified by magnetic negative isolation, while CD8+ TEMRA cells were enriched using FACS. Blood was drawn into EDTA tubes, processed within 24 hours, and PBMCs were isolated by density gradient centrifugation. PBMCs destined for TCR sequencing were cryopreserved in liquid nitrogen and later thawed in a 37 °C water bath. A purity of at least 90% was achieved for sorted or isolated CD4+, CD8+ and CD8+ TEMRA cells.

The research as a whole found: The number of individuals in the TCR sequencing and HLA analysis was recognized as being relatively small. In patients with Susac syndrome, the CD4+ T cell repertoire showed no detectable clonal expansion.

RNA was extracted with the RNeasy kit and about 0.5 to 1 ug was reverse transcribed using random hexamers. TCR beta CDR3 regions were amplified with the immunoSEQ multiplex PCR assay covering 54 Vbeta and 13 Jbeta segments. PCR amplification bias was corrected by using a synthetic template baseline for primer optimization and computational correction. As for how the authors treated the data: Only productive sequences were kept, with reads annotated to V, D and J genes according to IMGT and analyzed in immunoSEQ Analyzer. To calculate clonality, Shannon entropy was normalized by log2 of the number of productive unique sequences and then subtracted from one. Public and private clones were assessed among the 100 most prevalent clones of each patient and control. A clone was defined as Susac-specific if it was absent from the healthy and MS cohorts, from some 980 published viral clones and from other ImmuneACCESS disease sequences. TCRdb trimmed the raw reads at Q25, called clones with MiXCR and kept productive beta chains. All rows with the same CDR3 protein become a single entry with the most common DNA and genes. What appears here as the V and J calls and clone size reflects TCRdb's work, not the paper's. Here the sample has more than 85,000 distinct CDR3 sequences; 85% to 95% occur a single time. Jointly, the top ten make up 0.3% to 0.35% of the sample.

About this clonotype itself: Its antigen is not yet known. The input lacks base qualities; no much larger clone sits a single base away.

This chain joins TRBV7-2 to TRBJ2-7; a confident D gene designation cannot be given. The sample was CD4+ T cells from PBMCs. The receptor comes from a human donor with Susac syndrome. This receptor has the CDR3 CASSLSWARPYEQYF. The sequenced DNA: TGTGCCAGCAGCTTAAGTTGGGCCAGACCCTACGAGCAGTACTTC. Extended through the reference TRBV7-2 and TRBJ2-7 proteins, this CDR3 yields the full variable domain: GAGVSQSPSNKVTEKGKDVELRCDPISGHTALYWYRQSLGQGLEFLIYFQGNSAPDKSGLPSDRFSAERTGGSVSTLTIQRTQQEDSAVYLCASSLSWARPYEQYFGPGTRLTVT.